Listed here is a single TCR beta chain. As yet, its antigen is unknown. Trimming removed 7 bases from V and 3 bases from J; junction bases left unmatched: 6. The CDR3 sequence is 13 residues long. Germline assignment: CDR1 SGHNT and CDR2 YYREEE (reference sequence). These data are taken from a study of T cells after yellow fever vaccination. UMIs and a universal primer site were added when TCR cDNA was made by 5'RACE template switching. TCRdb reanalysed the 5' RACE reads using MiXCR and keeps one entry per CDR3 protein. There are about 220,000 distinct CDR3 sequences in the sample; approximately 6.7% occur only once, and about 1% lies in the top ten. Notes on the study in general: Within FACS-sorted repertoires, abundant clonotypes contaminating from the bulk population could be present.

The chain joins TRBV5-4 to TRBJ2-5; 7 bases map to TRBD2. The clonotype was recovered from a man aged 30-40 years who received the YFV17D yellow fever vaccine. Source: CD4+ T cells sorted from PBMCs, taken on the day of the yellow fever booster vaccination. The CDR3 spells CASSGTTKETQYF. The CDR3 coding sequence is TGTGCCAGCTCCGGGACTACCAAAGAGACCCAGTACTTC.